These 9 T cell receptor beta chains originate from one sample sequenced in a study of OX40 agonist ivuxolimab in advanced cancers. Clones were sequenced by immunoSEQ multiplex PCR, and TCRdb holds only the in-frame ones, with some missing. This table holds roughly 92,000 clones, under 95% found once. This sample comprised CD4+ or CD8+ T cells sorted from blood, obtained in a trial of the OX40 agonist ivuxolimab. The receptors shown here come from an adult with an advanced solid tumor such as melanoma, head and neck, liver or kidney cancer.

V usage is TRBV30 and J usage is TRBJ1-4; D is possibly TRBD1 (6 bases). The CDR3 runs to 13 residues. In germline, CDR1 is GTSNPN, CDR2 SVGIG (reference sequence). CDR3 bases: TGTGCATGGGCAGGGGACGGTAATGAAAAACTGTTTTTT. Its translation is CAWAGDGNEKLFF.

The CDR3: CASSIPYLSSGGQETQYF. As DNA, the CDR3 is TGTGCCAGCAGCATACCCTATCTTTCTAGCGGGGGCCAAGAGACCCAGTACTTC. This chain uses TRBV11-3 with TRBJ2-5; 10 bases are shared with TRBD2. The CDR3 extends over 18 amino acids. Per the germline V gene, CDR1 is SGHNT and CDR2 is YENEEA. V was pared by 5 bases and J by 1 base, with 13 bases of the junction left unmatched.

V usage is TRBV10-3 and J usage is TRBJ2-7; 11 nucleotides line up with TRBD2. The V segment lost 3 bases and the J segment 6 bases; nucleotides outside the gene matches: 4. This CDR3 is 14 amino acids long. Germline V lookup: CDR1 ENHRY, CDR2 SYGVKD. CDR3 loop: CAISDPLAGAEQYF. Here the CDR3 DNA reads TGTGCCATCAGTGACCCACTAGCGGGAGCCGAGCAGTACTTC.

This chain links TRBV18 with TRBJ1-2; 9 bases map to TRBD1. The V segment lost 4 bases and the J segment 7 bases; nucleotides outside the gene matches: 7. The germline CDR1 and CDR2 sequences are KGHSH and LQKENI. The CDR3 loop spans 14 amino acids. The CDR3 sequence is CASSQPDRGGGYTF. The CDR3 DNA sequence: TGTGCCAGCTCACAACCGGACAGGGGAGGTGGCTACACCTTC.

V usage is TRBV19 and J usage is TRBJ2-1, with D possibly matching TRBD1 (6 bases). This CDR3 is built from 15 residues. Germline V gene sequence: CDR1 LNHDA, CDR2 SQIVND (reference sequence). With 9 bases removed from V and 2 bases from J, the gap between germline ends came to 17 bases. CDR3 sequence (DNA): TGTGCCAGCCGATTCCGGGACAATGCCTACAATGAGCAGTTCTTC. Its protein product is CASRFRDNAYNEQFF.

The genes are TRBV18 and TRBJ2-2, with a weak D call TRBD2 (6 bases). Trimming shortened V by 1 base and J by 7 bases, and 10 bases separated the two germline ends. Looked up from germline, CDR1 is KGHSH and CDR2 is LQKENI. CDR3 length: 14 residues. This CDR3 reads CASSPRGLSGELFF. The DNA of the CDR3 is TGTGCCAGCTCACCACGGGGACTCAGCGGGGAGCTGTTTTTT.

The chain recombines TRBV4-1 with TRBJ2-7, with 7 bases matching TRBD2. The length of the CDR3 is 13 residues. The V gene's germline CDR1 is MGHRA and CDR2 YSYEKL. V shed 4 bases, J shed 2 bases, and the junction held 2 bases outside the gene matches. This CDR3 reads CASSRGLAYEQYF. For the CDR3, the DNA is TGCGCCAGCAGCCGAGGACTAGCCTACGAGCAGTACTTC.

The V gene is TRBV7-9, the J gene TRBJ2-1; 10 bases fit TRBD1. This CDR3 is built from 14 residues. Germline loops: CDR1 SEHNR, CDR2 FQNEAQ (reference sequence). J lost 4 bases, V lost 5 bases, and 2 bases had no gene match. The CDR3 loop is CASSQDRGYNEQFF. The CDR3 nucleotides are TGTGCCAGCAGCCAGGACAGGGGGTACAATGAGCAGTTCTTC.

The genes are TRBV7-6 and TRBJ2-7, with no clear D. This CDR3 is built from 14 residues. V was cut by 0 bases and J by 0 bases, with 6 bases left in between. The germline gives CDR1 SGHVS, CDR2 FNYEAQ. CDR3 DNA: TGTGCCAGCAGCTTAGCGGGTCACTCCTACGAGCAGTACTTC. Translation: CASSLAGHSYEQYF.